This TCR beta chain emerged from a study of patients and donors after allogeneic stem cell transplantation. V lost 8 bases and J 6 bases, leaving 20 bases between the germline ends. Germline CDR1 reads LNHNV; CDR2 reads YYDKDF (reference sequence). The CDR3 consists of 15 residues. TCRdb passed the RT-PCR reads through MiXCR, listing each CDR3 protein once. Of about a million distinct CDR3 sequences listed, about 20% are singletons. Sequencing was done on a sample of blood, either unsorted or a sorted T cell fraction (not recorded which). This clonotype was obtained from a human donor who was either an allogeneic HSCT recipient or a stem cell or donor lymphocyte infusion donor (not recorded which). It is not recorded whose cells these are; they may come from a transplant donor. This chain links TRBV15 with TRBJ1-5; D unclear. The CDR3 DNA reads TGTGCCACCTCGATCGGGGTCTTAGGTTCTCAGCCCCAGCATTTT. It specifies CATSIGVLGSQPQHF.